These 8 T cell receptor beta chains came from one sample sequenced in a study of T cells in Graves' hyperthyroidism and ophthalmopathy. The CDR3 regions of TCR beta were amplified from RNA transcripts. An initial round of RT-PCR targeting the TCR CDR3 relied on the HTBI primer set. TCRdb re-analysed the multiplex PCR reads in MiXCR, keeping a single row per CDR3 protein. The sample includes under 650,000 distinct CDR3 sequences, about 16% of them seen just once. The specimen was blood. These receptor sequences come from a woman younger than 45 with Graves' hyperthyroidism.

Notes on this clonotype: A single base separates this from a much larger clone, so it may be a read error. The conserved phenylalanine or tryptophan normally closing the CDR3 is absent here, so this likely arose from a read error. V gene TRBV7-9 combines with J gene TRBJ2-7; D remains unclear. Germline V gene sequence: CDR1 SEHNR, CDR2 FQNEAQ (reference sequence). V was trimmed by 0 bases and J by 4 bases, leaving 13 bases between them. This CDR3 has 15 amino acids. The DNA of the CDR3 is TGTGCCAGCAGCTTAGCCATAGGGTCAAAGTACGAGCAGTACCTC. It specifies CASSLAIGSKYEQYL.

This clonotype has a count of ten or more. The chain combines TRBV28 with TRBJ1-1, with D maybe TRBD1 (5 bases). CDR3 size: 16 residues. Germline V gives CDR1 MDHEN, CDR2 SYDVKM. V shed 2 bases and J shed 0 bases, with 13 bases lying between them. The CDR3 coding sequence is TGTGCCAGCAGTTTAAGTACCCCGGGGCTGAACACTGAAGCTTTCTTT. Its translation is CASSLSTPGLNTEAFF.

There are a few counts of this clonotype. The rearrangement joins TRBV5-5 to TRBJ2-2; 9 bases are a match to TRBD2. This CDR3 contains 16 residues. The V and J ends lost 0 bases and 7 bases, in that order; junction bases with no gene match: 7. CDR1 is SGHKS and CDR2 is YYEKEE in the germline V gene (reference sequence). The chain's CDR3 is CASSLGLAGTVGELFF. CDR3 nucleotides: TGTGCCAGCAGCTTGGGGCTAGCGGGAACAGTCGGGGAGCTGTTTTTT.

This clonotype was seen repeatedly, ten times or more. This chain uses TRBV2 with TRBJ2-5; D gene unclear. CDR1 and CDR2 from the germline V gene are SNHLY and FYNNEI. V was trimmed by 4 bases and J by 5 bases, leaving 8 bases between them. The CDR3 has 12 amino acids. The CDR3 coding sequence is TGTGCCAGCAGTGCCTCCCTGGAGACCCAGTACTTC. Protein: CASSASLETQYF.

Many counts were recorded for this clonotype. The J gene is TRBJ1-5, the V gene TRBV28; no firm D call. The CDR3 runs to 11 residues. In germline, CDR1 is MDHEN, CDR2 SYDVKM. V gave up 8 bases and J gave up 7 bases, with 9 bases separating them. CDR3 amino acids: CASYTRQPQHF. CDR3 DNA sequence: TGTGCCAGCTATACAAGGCAGCCCCAGCATTTT.

The CDR3 coding sequence is TGTGCCAGCAGCGCGTGGGGGGGGGGCTACGAGCAGTACTTC. Protein sequence: CASSAWGGGYEQYF. The V call is TRBV9, the J call TRBJ2-7; 7 bases are shared with TRBD2. The CDR3 sequence is 14 residues long. Germline CDR1 SGDLS, CDR2 YYNGEE. V lost 3 bases and J lost 3; bases outside the gene matches: 6.

The rearrangement links TRBV4-1 to TRBJ1-1; tentatively, D is TRBD1 (5 bases). The V end lost 1 base, the J end lost 1 base, and 10 bases lay between the germline ends. The CDR3 contains 15 residues. Germline V CDR1 and CDR2: MGHRA, YSYEKL. DNA for the CDR3: TGCGCCAGCAGCCAAGGGACACAGCAGAACACTGAAGCTTTCTTT. Its protein is CASSQGTQQNTEAFF.

This clonotype has at least ten counts. This chain links TRBV2 with TRBJ2-7; D ambiguous. From germline, CDR1 is SNHLY and CDR2 FYNNEI. The V gene lost 2 bases and the J gene lost 3 bases, with 14 bases spanning the gap. The length of the CDR3 is 15 residues. The DNA of the CDR3 is TGTGCCAGCAGTGAATCGCAGGTCACAGACTACGAGCAGTACTTC. Its protein product is CASSESQVTDYEQYF.